Listed below are T cell receptor beta chains from one sample, sequenced in a study of cytomegalovirus exposure and HLA in healthy donors. The table came from immunoSEQ multiplex PCR; TCRdb's copy has only in-frame clones and leaves some out. The table shows 180,000 or so clones, with 86% occurring only once. Sample: PBMCs. Source of these receptors: a young man in good health and CMV-seropositive. CDR3s include the opening cysteine and the closing phenylalanine or tryptophan. The D gene is left open where the match is weak. Size values are once, few and many counts, or a class for expanded clones, and some rows have none.

TRBD2 - 17 TRBJ2-7 TRBV28 TGTGCCAGCAGTTCCGCGAGAGAGACTAGCGGGATCTACGAGCAGTACTTC CASSSARETSGIYEQYF
TRBD1 - 15 TRBJ1-4 TRBV5-1 TGCGCCAGCAGCTTGGGGACAGGTTATAATGAAAAACTGTTTTTT CASSLGTGYNEKLFF
- - 14 TRBJ1-1 TRBV7-9 TGTGCCAGCAGCGTAAACAGGGAGAACACTGAAGCTTTCTTT CASSVNRENTEAFF
- - 15 TRBJ1-2 TRBV4-1 TGCGCCAGCAGCCAAATGGAACGGGGATACTATGGCTACACCTTC CASSQMERGYYGYTF
TRBD2 - 15 TRBJ2-7 TRBV19 TGTGCCAGTAGTATGCTAGCGGGAGCGTCCTACGAGCAGTACTTC CASSMLAGASYEQYF
TRBD2 - 15 TRBJ2-1 TRBV27 TGTGCCAGCAGTCCGCTAGCGGGAGGGCCGCATGAGCAGTTCTTC CASSPLAGGPHEQFF
TRBD2 - 16 TRBJ2-1 TRBV5-1 TGCGCCAGCAGCGTGGGGGGACTAGCCCCCTACAATGAGCAGTTCTTC CASSVGGLAPYNEQFF
TRBD1 - 13 TRBJ2-7 TRBV9 TGTGCCAGCAGCTCTGGGACAGTCAACGAGCAGTACTTC CASSSGTVNEQYF
TRBD1 - 17 TRBJ1-1 TRBV27 TGTGCCAGCAGGGGACAGGGGGCGAACCTTAAGAACACTGAAGCTTTCTTT CASRGQGANLKNTEAFF
TRBD2 - 14 TRBJ2-7 TRBV18 TGTGCCAGCTCACCCCCAGCGGGGGCCTACGAGCAGTACTTC CASSPPAGAYEQYF
- - 15 TRBJ2-7 TRBV7-3 TGTGCCAGCAGCAGATACGCGGGACGGAACTACGAGCAGTACTTC CASSRYAGRNYEQYF
TRBD1 - 14 TRBJ2-7 TRBV9 TGTGCCAGCAGCGGGGACAGGGTACCCTACGAGCAGTACTTC CASSGDRVPYEQYF
- - 16 TRBJ1-5 TRBV4-2 TGTGCCAGCAGCCAAGGGTCCTACCTCGGGAATCAGCCCCAGCATTTT CASSQGSYLGNQPQHF
- - 14 TRBJ2-1 TRBV7-2 TGTGCCAGCAGCTTAACGAGCGGTTACAATGAGCAGTTCTTC CASSLTSGYNEQFF
TRBD1 - 15 TRBJ1-6 TRBV18 TGTGCCAGCTCACCACTGGGGACAGGGAATTCACCCCTCCACTTT CASSPLGTGNSPLHF
- many 12 TRBJ2-3 TRBV6-1 TGTGCCAGCAGTGAACAGGACTATACGCAGTATTTT CASSEQDYTQYF
- - 12 TRBJ2-7 TRBV6-1 TGTGCCAGCAGTCCTCAGGACTACGAGCAGTACTTC CASSPQDYEQYF
TRBD1 - 14 TRBJ1-2 TRBV14 TGTGCCAGCAGCCAGCAAACAGGGGTAGCGGGCTACACCTTC CASSQQTGVAGYTF
- - 15 TRBJ1-1 TRBV6-1 TGTGCCAGCAGTGGAAGGAAGGGAGTAAGAACTGAAGCTTTCTTT CASSGRKGVRTEAFF
- - 16 TRBJ2-3 TRBV13 TGTGCCAGCAGCTCAACATCCGGGGGGCAGGCAGATACGCAGTATTTT CASSSTSGGQADTQYF
- - 14 TRBJ1-1 TRBV4-3 TGCGCCAGCAGCCAAATCAGGGGATCCACTGAAGCTTTCTTT CASSQIRGSTEAFF
- - 15 TRBJ2-6 TRBV19 TGTGCCAGTAGTCGCGGGAACTCTGGGGCCAACGTCCTGACTTTC CASSRGNSGANVLTF